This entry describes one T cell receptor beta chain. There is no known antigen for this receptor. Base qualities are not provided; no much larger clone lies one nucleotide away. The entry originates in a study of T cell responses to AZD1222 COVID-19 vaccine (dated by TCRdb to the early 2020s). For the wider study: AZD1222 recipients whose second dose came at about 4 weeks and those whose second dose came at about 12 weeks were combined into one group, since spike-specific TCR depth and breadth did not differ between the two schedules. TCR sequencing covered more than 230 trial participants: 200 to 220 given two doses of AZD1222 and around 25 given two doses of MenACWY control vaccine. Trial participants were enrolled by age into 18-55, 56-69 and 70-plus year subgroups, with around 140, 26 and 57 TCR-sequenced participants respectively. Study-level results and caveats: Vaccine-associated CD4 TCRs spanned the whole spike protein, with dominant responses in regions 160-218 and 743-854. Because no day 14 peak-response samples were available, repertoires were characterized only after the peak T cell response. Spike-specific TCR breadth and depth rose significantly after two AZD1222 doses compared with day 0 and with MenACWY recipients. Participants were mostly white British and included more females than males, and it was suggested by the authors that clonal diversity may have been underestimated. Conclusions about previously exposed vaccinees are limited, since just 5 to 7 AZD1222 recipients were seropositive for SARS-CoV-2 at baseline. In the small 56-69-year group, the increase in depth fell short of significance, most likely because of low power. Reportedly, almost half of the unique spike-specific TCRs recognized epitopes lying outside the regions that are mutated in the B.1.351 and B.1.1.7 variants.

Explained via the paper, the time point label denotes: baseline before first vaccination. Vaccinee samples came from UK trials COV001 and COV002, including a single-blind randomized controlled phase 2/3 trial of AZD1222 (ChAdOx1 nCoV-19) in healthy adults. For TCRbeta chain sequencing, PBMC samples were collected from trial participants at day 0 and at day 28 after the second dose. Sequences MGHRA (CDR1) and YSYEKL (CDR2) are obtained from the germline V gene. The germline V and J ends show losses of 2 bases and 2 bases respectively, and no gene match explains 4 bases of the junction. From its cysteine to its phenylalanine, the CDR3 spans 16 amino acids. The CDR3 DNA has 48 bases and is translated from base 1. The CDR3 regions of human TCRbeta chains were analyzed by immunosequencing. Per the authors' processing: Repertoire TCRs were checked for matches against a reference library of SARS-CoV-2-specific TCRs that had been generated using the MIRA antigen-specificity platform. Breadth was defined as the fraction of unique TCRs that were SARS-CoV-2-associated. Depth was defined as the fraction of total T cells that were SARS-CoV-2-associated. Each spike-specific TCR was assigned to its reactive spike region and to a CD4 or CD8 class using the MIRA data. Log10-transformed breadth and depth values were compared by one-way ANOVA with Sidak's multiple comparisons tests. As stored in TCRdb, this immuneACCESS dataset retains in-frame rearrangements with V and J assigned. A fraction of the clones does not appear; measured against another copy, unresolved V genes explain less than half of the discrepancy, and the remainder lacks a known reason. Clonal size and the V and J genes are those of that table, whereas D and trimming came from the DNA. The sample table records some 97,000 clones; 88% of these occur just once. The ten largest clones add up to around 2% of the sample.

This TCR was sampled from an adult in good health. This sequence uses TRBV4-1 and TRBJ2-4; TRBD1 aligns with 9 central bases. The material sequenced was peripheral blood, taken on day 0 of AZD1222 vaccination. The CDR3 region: CASSQPGQGSKNIQYF. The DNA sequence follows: TGCGCCAGCAGCCAACCGGGACAGGGTTCCAAAAACATTCAGTACTTC.